The clone carrying this T cell receptor beta chain was recorded a few times. The time point denotes: blood at routine non-recurrence follow-up after resection. The ends lost 7 bases at V and 2 bases at J; junction bases unmatched: 8. Germline loops: CDR1 GTSNPN, CDR2 SVGIG (reference sequence). The CDR3 covers 13 residues. This specimen belongs to a study of spatial heterogeneity in lung cancer. Study overall: Follow-up PBMC samples were sequenced when available, at a median of approximately 23 months after resection.

Every cDNA TCR molecule received its own unique molecular identifier. TCRdb processed the 5' RACE reads anew with MiXCR; each CDR3 protein has one entry. The top ten hold over 30% of the sample, which has 43,000 or so distinct CDR3 sequences, approximately 12% seen once. The sequencing here drew on PBMCs, taken at follow-up. The clonotype comes from a male donor with early-stage non-small cell lung cancer. J is TRBJ2-7 and V is TRBV30, with 7 bases lining up with TRBD2. CDR3 sequence: CASAGDITYEQYF. The DNA of the CDR3 is TGTGCCTCGGCGGGAGATATCACCTACGAGCAGTACTTC.